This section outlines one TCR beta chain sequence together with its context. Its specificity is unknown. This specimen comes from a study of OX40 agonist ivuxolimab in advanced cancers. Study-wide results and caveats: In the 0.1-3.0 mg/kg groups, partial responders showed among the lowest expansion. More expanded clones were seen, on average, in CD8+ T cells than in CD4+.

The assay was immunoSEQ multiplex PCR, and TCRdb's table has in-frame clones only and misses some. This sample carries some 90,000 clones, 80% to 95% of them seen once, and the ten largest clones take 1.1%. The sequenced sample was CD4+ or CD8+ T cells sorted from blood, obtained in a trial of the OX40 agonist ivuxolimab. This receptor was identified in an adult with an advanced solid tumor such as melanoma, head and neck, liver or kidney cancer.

CDR3 bases: TGTGCCAGTAGTACCGTTGACAGGGAAAACACTGAAGCTTTCTTT. Residues: CASSTVDRENTEAFF. The J gene is TRBJ1-1, the V gene TRBV19; 7 nucleotides align to TRBD1. The CDR3 runs 15 residues. Looked up from germline, CDR1 is LNHDA and CDR2 is SQIVND (reference sequence). V lost 4 bases, J lost 2 bases, and 7 bases stayed unmatched.